This entry lists 8 T cell receptor beta chains sequenced from one sample in a study of blood T cell repertoires in COVID-19. Sequencing was performed with immunoSEQ multiplex PCR; in TCRdb, only in-frame clones are kept and a portion is missing. The sample has roughly 300,000 clones; around 90% are singletons. The sample was PBMCs or T cells enriched from blood (not recorded which). The receptors originated from a woman aged 25 to 45 who had recovered from COVID-19.

The chain has TRBV10-3 and TRBJ2-1; D perhaps matches TRBD1 (5 bases). Germline lookup yields CDR1 ENHRY and CDR2 SYGVKD. V lost 10 bases to trimming and J lost 6 bases, with 16 bases between them. The CDR3 has 13 amino acids. The CDR3 DNA is TGTGCCACATACGGTGGGGCTATCAATGAGCAGTTCTTC. Its translation is CATYGGAINEQFF.

The rearrangement joins TRBV3-1 (or the pseudogene TRBV3-2) to TRBJ1-1; TRBD1 matches at 7 bases. The germline CDR1 and CDR2 sequences are LGHDT and YNNKEL (reference sequence). The CDR3 has 15 amino acids. Trimming removed 3 bases from V and 6 bases from J; junction bases left unmatched: 10. The chain's CDR3 is CASSQGVGGRAEAFF. The CDR3 DNA is TGTGCCAGCAGCCAGGGAGTAGGGGGCCGAGCTGAAGCTTTCTTT.

The rearrangement joins TRBV7-9 to TRBJ1-5; D is perhaps TRBD1 (5 bases). The V gene's germline CDR1 is SEHNR and CDR2 FQNEAQ (reference sequence). The CDR3 spans 16 residues. V was clipped by 0 bases and J by 5 bases, with 14 bases between them. The CDR3 spells CASSLALSGGHQPQHF. DNA of the CDR3: TGTGCCAGCAGCTTAGCGCTTTCCGGGGGACATCAGCCCCAGCATTTT.

The chain couples TRBV15 to TRBJ2-1; 10 nucleotides match TRBD2. The V and J ends lost 5 bases and 7 bases, in that order; junction bases with no gene match: 8. The CDR3 is 15 amino acids. Germline loops: CDR1 LNHNV, CDR2 YYDKDF (reference sequence). DNA of the CDR3: TGTGCCACCAGCGGTTCCGGGACTAGCGTAAATGAGCAGTTCTTC. It encodes CATSGSGTSVNEQFF.

This chain uses TRBV5-1 with TRBJ1-2; 7 nucleotides line up with TRBD1. Germline CDR1 SGHRS, CDR2 YFSETQ. J lost 2 bases, V lost 0 bases, and 1 base had no gene match. This CDR3 region has 14 residues. The chain's CDR3 is CASSLEQGNYGYTF. The CDR3 coding sequence is TGCGCCAGCAGCTTGGAACAGGGGAACTATGGCTACACCTTC.

V gene TRBV11-2 combines with J gene TRBJ1-4; D is possibly TRBD1 (5 bases). Trimming took 1 base from V and 0 from J, leaving 18 bases between them. Germline V CDR1 and CDR2: SGHAT, FQNNGV. CDR3 length equals 19 residues. CDR3 in amino acids: CASSLVNGAPGTTNEKLFF. CDR3 DNA: TGTGCCAGCAGCTTAGTTAATGGGGCCCCCGGAACAACTAATGAAAAACTGTTTTTT.

A few counts support this clone. The chain carries TRBV6-5 and TRBJ1-3, with TRBD1 matching over 9 bases. The germline V gene has CDR1 MNHEY and CDR2 SVGAGI. With 10 bases clipped from V and 4 bases from J, the junction kept 8 bases outside the gene matches. The CDR3 runs 14 residues. The CDR3 here is CATATGGRGNTIYF. CDR3 bases: TGTGCCACCGCTACAGGGGGCAGAGGAAACACCATATATTTT.

The table lists this clone with a count of one. The chain combines TRBV11-2 with TRBJ2-7, with 8 bases lining up with TRBD2. Germline CDR1 reads SGHAT; CDR2 reads FQNNGV. Trimming at V came to 7 bases and at J to 7 bases, leaving 12 bases not matched to a gene. The CDR3 totals 14 residues. CDR3 region: CASNPYGGAGEQYF. DNA of the CDR3: TGTGCCAGCAACCCCTACGGGGGGGCTGGGGAGCAGTACTTC.